Presented here are 10 T cell receptor beta chains from one specimen sequenced in a study of blood T cell repertoires in COVID-19. Some clones are missing from TCRdb's copy, which holds only in-frame ones; the method was immunoSEQ multiplex PCR. The sample consists of around 70,000 clones, roughly 81% of them appearing once. Sequencing used peripheral blood. These receptors originate from a man aged 65 to 85 with acute or convalescent COVID-19.

The genes are TRBV10-3 and TRBJ2-1, with 10 positions matching TRBD2. There are 16 residues in the CDR3. V lost 4 bases to trimming and J lost 7 bases; unmatched junction nucleotides: 10. Germline CDR1 ENHRY, CDR2 SYGVKD. CDR3 DNA: TGTGCCATCAGTGCCTTACTAGCGGGGCTCCCAAATGAGCAGTTCTTC. Residues: CAISALLAGLPNEQFF.

The chain joins TRBV28 to TRBJ2-1; 8 nucleotides agree with TRBD2. Germline loops: CDR1 MDHEN, CDR2 SYDVKM. The CDR3 is 15 amino acids. V lost 5 bases, J lost 5 bases, and 8 bases stayed unmatched. CDR3 coding DNA: TGTGCCAGCAGTCCCGGGACTAGAAGTAACAATGAGCAGTTCTTC. It is translated as CASSPGTRSNNEQFF.

This clone was seen a single time. The chain combines TRBV12-2 with TRBJ1-5; the D call TRBD1 from the table was never checked on the DNA. TRBV12-2 is annotated as a pseudogene. The CDR3 sequence is 16 residues long. The CDR3: CASRSRQGSISQPQHF. The CDR3 DNA sequence: TGTGCAAGTCGCTCGAGACAGGGATCGATCAGTCAGCCCCAGCATTTT.

J is TRBJ1-2 and V is TRBV19, with no clear D. Germline V gives CDR1 LNHDA, CDR2 SQIVND (reference sequence). Trimming removed 2 bases from V and 7 bases from J, with 5 bases in between. CDR3 length equals 11 residues. This CDR3 reads CASSISGGYTF. CDR3 in DNA: TGTGCCAGTAGTATATCCGGTGGCTACACCTTC.

V usage is TRBV27 and J usage is TRBJ2-6; 9 nucleotides align to TRBD1. CDR3 length: 15 residues. Per germline, CDR1 MNHEY and CDR2 SMNVEV (reference sequence). V dropped 6 bases and J dropped 4; count of bases not matched to a gene: 4. CDR3 sequence: CASRKQGAGANVLTF. The DNA of the CDR3 is TGTGCCAGCAGAAAACAGGGGGCCGGGGCCAACGTCCTGACTTTC.

The rearrangement uses TRBV5-1 and TRBJ2-1; D might be TRBD1 (6 bases). The V gene's germline CDR1 is SGHRS and CDR2 YFSETQ. Trimming removed 4 bases at V and 8 bases at J, with 16 bases between. The CDR3 sequence is 14 residues long. The CDR3 protein is CASSRDRHKDEQFF. The CDR3 nucleotides read TGCGCCAGCAGCCGCGACAGGCATAAGGATGAGCAGTTCTTC.

The chain has TRBV5-4 and TRBJ1-1; D is uncertain. The CDR3 loop spans 15 amino acids. In germline, CDR1 is SGHNT, CDR2 YYREEE (reference sequence). Between the trimmed V and J ends, which lost 0 bases and 4 bases, there was a span of 13 bases. As DNA, the CDR3 is TGTGCCAGCAGCTTGGCCGGAGCGGGCGGCACTGAAGCTTTCTTT. Protein product: CASSLAGAGGTEAFF. Looking up the rest from reference TRBV5-4 and TRBJ1-1 gives the full variable domain: ETGVTQSPTHLIKTRGQQVTLRCSSQSGHNTVSWYQQALGQGPQFIFQYYREEENGRGNFPPRFSGLQFPNYSSELNVNALELDDSALYLCASSLAGAGGTEAFFGQGTRLTVV.

The chain joins TRBV24-1 to TRBJ2-3, with 16 positions matching TRBD2. Germline CDR1 reads KGHDR; CDR2 reads SFDVKD. The ends lost 4 bases at V and 5 bases at J; junction bases unmatched: 8. This CDR3 comprises 18 residues. CDR3 bases: TGTGCCACCAGTGACCCCGGGACTAGCGGGAGGGTCATAGATACGCAGTATTTT. Its translation is CATSDPGTSGRVIDTQYF.

The chain couples TRBV9 to TRBJ2-3, with TRBD2 identical over 15 bases. CDR3 size: 18 residues. Germline V CDR1 and CDR2: SGDLS, YYNGEE. J gave up 3 bases and V 4 bases, and 9 bases lay outside the gene matches. DNA for the CDR3: TGTGCCAGCAGCCCGCGCAGGACTAGCGGGGGGGCTACAGATACGCAGTATTTT. Its protein is CASSPRRTSGGATDTQYF.

The chain couples TRBV5-4 to TRBJ2-7; D is possibly TRBD1 (5 bases). Deletions cut 5 bases from V and 2 bases from J, with 14 bases between. The CDR3 is 14 residues long. Germline V gene data show CDR1 as SGHNT and CDR2 as YYREEE (reference sequence). The CDR3 is CASSWQGPTYEQYF. CDR3 nucleotides: TGTGCCAGCAGTTGGCAGGGTCCCACCTACGAGCAGTACTTC.